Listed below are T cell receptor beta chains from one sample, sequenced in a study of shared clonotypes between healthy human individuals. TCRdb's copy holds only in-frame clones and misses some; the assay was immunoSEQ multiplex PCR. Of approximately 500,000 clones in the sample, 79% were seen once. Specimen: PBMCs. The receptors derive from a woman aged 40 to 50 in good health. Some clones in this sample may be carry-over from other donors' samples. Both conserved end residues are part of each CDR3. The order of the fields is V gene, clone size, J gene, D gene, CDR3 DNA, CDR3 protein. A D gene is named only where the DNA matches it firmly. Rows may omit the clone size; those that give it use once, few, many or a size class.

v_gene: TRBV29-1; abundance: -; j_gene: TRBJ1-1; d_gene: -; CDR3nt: TGCAGCGGGCGGGGAATGAACACTGAAGCTTTCTTT; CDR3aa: CSGRGMNTEAFF
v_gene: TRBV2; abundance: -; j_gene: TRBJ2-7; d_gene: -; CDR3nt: TGTGCCAGCAGTGACCCACTGAGGGAGCAGTACTTC; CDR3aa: CASSDPLREQYF
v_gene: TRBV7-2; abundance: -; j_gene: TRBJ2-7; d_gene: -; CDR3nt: TGTGCCAGCAGCTTAGGCTCGGGATTCGAGCAGTACTTC; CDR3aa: CASSLGSGFEQYF
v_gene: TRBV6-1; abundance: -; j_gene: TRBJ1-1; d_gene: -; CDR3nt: TGTGCCAGCAGTGTTTTTCCGGGTTTGAACACTGAAGCTTTCTTT; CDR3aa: CASSVFPGLNTEAFF
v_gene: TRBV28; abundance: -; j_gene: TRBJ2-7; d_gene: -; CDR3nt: TGTGCCAGCAGTCTGCCAGGGGGGGAACCCTACGAGCAGTACTTC; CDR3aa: CASSLPGGEPYEQYF
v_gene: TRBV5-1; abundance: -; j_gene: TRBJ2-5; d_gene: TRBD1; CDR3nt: TGCGCCAGCAGCTTGGGGGGACAGGGACAAGAGACCCAGTACTTC; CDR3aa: CASSLGGQGQETQYF
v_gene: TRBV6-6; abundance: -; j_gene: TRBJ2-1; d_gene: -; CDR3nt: TGTGCCAGCAGTTACGTTTCAGGGACGAATGAGCAGTTCTTC; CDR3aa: CASSYVSGTNEQFF
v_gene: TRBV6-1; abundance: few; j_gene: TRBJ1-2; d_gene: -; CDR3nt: TGTGCCAGCAGTGATTCAGCCAGCAACTATGGCTACACCTTC; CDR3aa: CASSDSASNYGYTF
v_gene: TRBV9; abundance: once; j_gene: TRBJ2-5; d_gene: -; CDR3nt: TGTGCCAGCAGCGTAGCTGGGGGGAGTTTTGAGACCCAGTACTTC; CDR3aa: CASSVAGGSFETQYF
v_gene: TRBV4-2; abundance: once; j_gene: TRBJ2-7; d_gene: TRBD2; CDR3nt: TGTGCCAGCAGCCAAGTGGCTAGCGGCTACGAGCAGTACTTC; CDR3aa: CASSQVASGYEQYF
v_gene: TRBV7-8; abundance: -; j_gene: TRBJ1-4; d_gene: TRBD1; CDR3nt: TGTGCCAGCAGGACAGGGTGGAATGAAAAACTGTTTTTT; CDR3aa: CASRTGWNEKLFF
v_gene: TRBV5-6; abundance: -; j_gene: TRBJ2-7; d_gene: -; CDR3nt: TGTGCCAGCAGCACCTTGTTCTCCTACGAGCAGTACTTC; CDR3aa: CASSTLFSYEQYF
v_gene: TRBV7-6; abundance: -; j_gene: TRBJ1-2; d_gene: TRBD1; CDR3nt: TGTGCCAGCAGCCAAACAGGGGGCGATGGCTACACCTTC; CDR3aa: CASSQTGGDGYTF
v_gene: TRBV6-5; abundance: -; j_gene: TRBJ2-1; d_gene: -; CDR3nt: TGTGCCAGCAGGCGGGGCCCATACAATGAGCAGTTCTTC; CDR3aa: CASRRGPYNEQFF
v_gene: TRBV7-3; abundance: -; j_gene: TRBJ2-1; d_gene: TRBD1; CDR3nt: TGTGCCAGCAGCTTAGGACAGGTCTCCTACAATGAGCAGTTCTTC; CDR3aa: CASSLGQVSYNEQFF
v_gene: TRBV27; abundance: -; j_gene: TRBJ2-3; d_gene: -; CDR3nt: TGTGCCAGCAGTTTAGACCCCATACTAGGATATACGCAGTATTTT; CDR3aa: CASSLDPILGYTQYF